The present TCR beta chain was sequenced within a study of blood T cell repertoires in COVID-19. Across the study: COVID-19 samples collected from the United States, Italy and Spain covered acute and convalescent phases.

The CDR3 sequence is 18 residues long. In germline, CDR1 is SEHNR, CDR2 FQNEAQ (reference sequence). The V and J ends lost 2 bases and 0 bases respectively, with 19 bases between them. In the original processing: For nucleated cells, counts were estimated from reference gene primer amplification. Profiled with immunoSEQ multiplex PCR; TCRdb holds only in-frame clones, not every one. V and J calls and clone size are given by that table; D and trimming were obtained from the DNA. Among some 310,000 clones listed, 90% were seen once. This TCR came from a woman aged 40 to 55 with COVID-19, enrolled during active disease. The rearrangement joins TRBV7-9 to TRBJ1-1; D ambiguous. Sequenced material: peripheral blood. The chain's CDR3 is CASSLTTLKSFLNTEAFF. As DNA, the CDR3 is TGTGCCAGCAGCTTAACTACCCTCAAATCATTCTTGAACACTGAAGCTTTCTTT.